This is a list of T cell receptor beta chains from one sample in a study of T cell responses to AZD1222 COVID-19 vaccine. Clones were sequenced by immunoSEQ multiplex PCR, and TCRdb holds only the in-frame ones, with some missing. The data contain 200,000 or so clones, under 95% of them singletons. The source was peripheral blood, collected 28 days after the second AZD1222 dose. Source of these receptors: an adult who received the AZD1222 COVID-19 vaccine. Each CDR3 is given with its conserved first and last residue.

>TRBJ1-1|TRBV7-3
CASSFDRYSPEAFF
>TRBJ2-7|TRBV2
CASTYLDEQYF
>TRBJ1-2|TRBV4-1
CASSQGQGQGIAGYTF
>TRBJ1-5|TRBV27
CASSPQGVGSNQPQHF
>TRBJ1-4|TRBV6-5
CASSLTGREKLFF
>TRBJ2-3|TRBV7-3
CASSFKGDTQYF
>TRBJ1-1|TRBV7-2
CASSLPAMNTEAFF
>TRBJ1-5|TRBV2
CASSSTGGVSNQPQHF
>TRBJ1-1|TRBV7-2
CASSLNRMNTEAFF
>TRBJ2-1|TRBV7-3
CASSLTSSTYNEQFF
>TRBJ1-1|TRBV7-9
CASSFKGGRAEAFF
>TRBJ2-2|TRBV9
CASSPIAGYTGELFF
>TRBJ1-1|TRBV7-2
CASSLQGARTEAFF
>TRBJ1-1|TRBV28
CASTGGVAGTEAFF
>TRBJ2-1|TRBV10-1
CASSLAGAVNEQFF
>TRBJ2-7|TRBV5-1
CASSGQGHEQYF
>TRBJ1-1|TRBV7-3
CASSLTGVGTEAFF
>TRBJ1-6|TRBV5-1
CASSLDSGASPLHF
>TRBJ2-1|TRBV6-5
CASDRLAGWNEQFF
>TRBJ1-3|TRBV10-3
CAIRGDSGNTIYF
>TRBJ1-2|TRBV19
CASSMGLTVNYGYTF
>TRBJ2-2|TRBV5-4
CASSGGTVNTGELFF
>TRBJ1-2|TRBV25-1
CASGHGGGYGYTF
>TRBJ1-4|TRBV18
CASSPRLHEKLFF
>TRBJ1-2|TRBV27
CASSLSGRGKAGYTF
>TRBJ2-5|TRBV3-1/TRBV3-2
CASSQVLVSQETQYF
>TRBJ2-3|TRBV7-7
CASSLGQTTDTQYF
>TRBJ1-6|TRBV3-1/TRBV3-2
CASSQGQRNSPLHF